The clone carrying this T cell receptor (beta chain) turned up a few times. Its antigen remains unknown. Exclusion followed for patients with uncontrolled infection, other autoimmune disease, pregnancy or lactation. Before ophthalmopathy appeared, progressors gave blood at initial hyperthyroidism diagnosis. This entry belongs to a study of T cells in Graves' hyperthyroidism and ophthalmopathy. General study points: Before onset, ophthalmopathy was predicted by the model a median approximately 6.7 months earlier.

The CDR3 regions of TCR beta were amplified from RNA transcripts. HTBI primers were used for first-round RT-PCR of the TCR CDR3. TCRdb called the multiplex PCR reads again in MiXCR, with one record for every CDR3 protein. The sample lists a few hundred thousand distinct CDR3 sequences, approximately 15% occurring once. The CDR3 loop spans 15 amino acids. The germline V gene has CDR1 KGHSH and CDR2 LQKENI. Trimming cost V 6 bases and J 4 bases; bases outside gene matches: 11. The source material was blood. This TCR was recovered from a woman between 25 and 40 years old with Graves' hyperthyroidism that later progressed to Graves' ophthalmopathy. V is TRBV18 and J is TRBJ2-7; the match to TRBD1 covers 8 bases. The CDR3 sequence: CASSHTTGAEYEQYF. DNA of the CDR3: TGTGCCAGCTCCCACACGACAGGGGCTGAGTACGAGCAGTACTTC.